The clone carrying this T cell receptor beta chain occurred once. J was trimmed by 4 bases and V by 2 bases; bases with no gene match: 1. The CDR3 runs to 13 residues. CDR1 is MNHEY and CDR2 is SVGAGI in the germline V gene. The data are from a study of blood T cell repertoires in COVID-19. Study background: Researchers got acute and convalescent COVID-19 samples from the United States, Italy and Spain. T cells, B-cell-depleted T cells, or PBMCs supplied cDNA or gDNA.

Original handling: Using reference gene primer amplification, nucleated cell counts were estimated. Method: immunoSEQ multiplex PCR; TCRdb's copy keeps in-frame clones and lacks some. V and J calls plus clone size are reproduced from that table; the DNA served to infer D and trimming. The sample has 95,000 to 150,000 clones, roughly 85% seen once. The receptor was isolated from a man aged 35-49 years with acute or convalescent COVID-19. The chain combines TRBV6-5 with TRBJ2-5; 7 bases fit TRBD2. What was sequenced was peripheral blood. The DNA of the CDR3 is TGTGCCAGCAGTTACGGGGGGGGAGAGACCCAGTACTTC. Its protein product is CASSYGGGETQYF.